The 3 T cell receptor beta chains listed next were all sequenced from one sample in a study of T cell repertoires in cytomegalovirus infection. Via MiXCR, TCRdb re-called the reads, giving one row per CDR3 protein. The sample yields about 340,000 distinct CDR3 sequences, about 27% seen once. Antigen specificity for these receptors is unknown. The material sequenced was cultured PBMCs, taken from culture after CMV antigen stimulation. The origin of the receptors is a human donor in good health (CMV status not recorded). Some clones in this sample may be carry-over from other donors' samples.

The V gene is TRBV25-1, the J gene TRBJ1-3; D remains unclear. Germline CDR1 is MGHDK and CDR2 is SYGVNS. There are 16 residues in the CDR3. The V end was cut by 6 bases, the J end by 0 bases, with 15 bases between. The CDR3 region is CASSLQGLSSGNTIYF. DNA of the CDR3: TGTGCCAGCAGCCTACAAGGGCTGAGCTCTGGAAACACCATATATTTT.

This clonotype has at least ten counts. This CDR3 reads CASSGRSGEDYGYTF. The DNA for the CDR3 is TGTGCCAGCAGCGGGCGGAGCGGGGAAGACTATGGCTACACCTTC. The rearrangement uses TRBV7-9 and TRBJ1-2; no firm D call. Germline V gene data show CDR1 as SEHNR and CDR2 as FQNEAQ (reference sequence). The CDR3 has 15 residues. Deletions cut 5 bases from V and 3 bases from J, with 16 bases between.

This clonotype showed up just a few times. V usage is TRBV19 and J usage is TRBJ2-7, with 9 bases matching TRBD1. In germline, CDR1 is LNHDA, CDR2 SQIVND (reference sequence). This CDR3 region has 14 residues. V trimming: 5 bases; J trimming: 5 bases; junction bases outside the gene matches: 7. CDR3 sequence reads: CASSSGQGPDEQYF. CDR3 DNA: TGTGCCAGTAGTTCCGGACAGGGGCCCGACGAGCAGTACTTC.